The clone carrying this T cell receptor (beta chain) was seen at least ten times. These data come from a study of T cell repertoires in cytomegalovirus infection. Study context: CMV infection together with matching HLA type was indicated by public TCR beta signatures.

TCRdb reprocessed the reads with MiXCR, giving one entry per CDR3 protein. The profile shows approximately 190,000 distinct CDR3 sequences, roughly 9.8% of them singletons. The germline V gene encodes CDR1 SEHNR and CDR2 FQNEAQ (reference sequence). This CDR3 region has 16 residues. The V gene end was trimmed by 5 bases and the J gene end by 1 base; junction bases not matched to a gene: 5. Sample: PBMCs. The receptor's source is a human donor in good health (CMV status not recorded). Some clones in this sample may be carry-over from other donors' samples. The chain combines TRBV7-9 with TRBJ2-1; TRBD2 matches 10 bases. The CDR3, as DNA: TGTGCCAGCAGCCCTATAGCGGGAGGTTCCTACAATGAGCAGTTCTTC. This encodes CASSPIAGGSYNEQFF. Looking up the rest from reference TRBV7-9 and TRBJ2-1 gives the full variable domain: DTGVSQNPRHKITKRGQNVTFRCDPISEHNRLYWYRQTLGQGPEFLTYFQNEAQLEKSRLLSDRFSAERPKGSFSTLEIQRTEQGDSAMYLCASSPIAGGSYNEQFFGPGTRLTVL.